One and the same sample provided the 3 T cell receptor beta chains below, sequenced in a study of blood T cell repertoires in COVID-19. Sequenced by immunoSEQ multiplex PCR; TCRdb stores in-frame clones only, minus some. The sample shows some 110,000 clones, around three quarters of them seen only once. Sequencing used peripheral blood. The receptors shown here come from a man aged 65 to 85 with acute or convalescent COVID-19.

This chain joins TRBV9 and TRBJ1-1; a weak D match, TRBD1 (5 bases). Trimming took 6 bases from V and 2 from J, leaving 11 bases between them. Germline loops: CDR1 SGDLS, CDR2 YYNGEE. This CDR3 is 13 amino acids long. The CDR3 DNA is TGTGCCAGCACCCAAGGACACAACACTGAAGCTTTCTTT. It codes for CASTQGHNTEAFF.

The chain joins TRBV6-2 or TRBV6-3 to TRBJ2-7; D is unclear. The V and J ends lost 4 bases and 6 bases respectively, with 10 bases between them. From germline, CDR1 is MNHEY and CDR2 SVGEGT. The length of the CDR3 is 12 residues. The CDR3 DNA reads TGTGCCAGCAGTTCAAGTAGCCGCGAGCAGTACTTC. Translation gives CASSSSSREQYF.

J is TRBJ1-6 and V is TRBV7-3; tentatively, D is TRBD1 (5 bases). Trimming removed 2 bases from V and 10 bases from J, with 12 bases in between. Germline loops: CDR1 SGHTA, CDR2 FQGTGA. The CDR3 totals 14 residues. The CDR3: CASSLQGGISPLHF. The CDR3 nucleotides are TGTGCCAGCAGCTTACAGGGAGGTATATCACCCCTCCACTTT.